Listed below are T cell receptor beta chains from one sample, sequenced in a study of cytomegalovirus exposure and HLA in healthy donors. Sequencing was performed with immunoSEQ multiplex PCR; in TCRdb, only in-frame clones are kept and a portion is missing. The repertoire includes a few hundred thousand clones, approximately 83% of them detected once, and less than 1.2% sits in the top ten. Input material: PBMCs. The receptors were gathered from a woman aged 18-29 years in good health and CMV-seronegative. The CDR3 runs from the conserved cysteine through the conserved F or W. D genes are given only for firm matches. A clone size is listed for some rows: how often the clone was seen (once, few, many), or a class if it is expanded.

clone_size j_call v_call d_call cdr3_nt cdr3_aa
. TRBJ2-7 TRBV10-3 TRBD2 TGTGCCATCAGTGCCCTTAGCGGGAGGCTCACCCACGAGCAGTACTTC CAISALSGRLTHEQYF
few TRBJ1-1 TRBV28 . TGTGCCAGCAGTTTCGGACAGAACACTGAAGCTTTCTTT CASSFGQNTEAFF
. TRBJ1-5 TRBV6-5 TRBD1 TGTGCCAGCGGGGACAGGGACCCGAATCAGCCCCAGCATTTT CASGDRDPNQPQHF
. TRBJ1-4 TRBV10-3 . TGTGCCACGCAGGGACTGGCTAATGAAAAACTGTTTTTT CATQGLANEKLFF
. TRBJ1-2 TRBV7-2 . TGTGCCAGCAGGGCGGGGATTCATGGCTACACCTTC CASRAGIHGYTF
. TRBJ1-1 TRBV30 . TGTGCCTGGAGCAGGGTGAACACTGAAGCTTTCTTT CAWSRVNTEAFF
. TRBJ2-3 TRBV12-5 TRBD2 TGTGCTAGTGCCCAGACTAGCAGCACAGATACGCAGTATTTT CASAQTSSTDTQYF
. TRBJ1-2 TRBV6-5 TRBD1 TGTGCCAGCAGTTACTCAGGCAGGGGGCATGGCTACACCTTC CASSYSGRGHGYTF
. TRBJ2-7 TRBV28 TRBD1 TGTGCCAGCAGTTCTCGACAGGGACAGTACTTC CASSSRQGQYF
. TRBJ2-7 TRBV7-9 TRBD2 TGTGCCAGCAGCTCTTTAGCGGGAACCTACGAGCAGTACTTC CASSSLAGTYEQYF
. TRBJ1-2 TRBV27 . TGTGCCAGCAGTTCCGCCCGGGACACCCCTACCTATGGCTACACCTTC CASSSARDTPTYGYTF
. TRBJ2-7 TRBV19 TRBD1 TGTGCCAGTAGTGTGAAGACAGGGCCCCCCACCTACGAGCAGTACTTC CASSVKTGPPTYEQYF
. TRBJ2-2 TRBV5-1 . TGCGCCAGCAGCACCCCGACACCCACCGGGGAGCTGTTTTTT CASSTPTPTGELFF
. TRBJ2-1 TRBV7-6 TRBD1 TGTGCCAGCAGCCAAGGACAGGGGGCCCGTCAAGATGAGCAGTTCTTC CASSQGQGARQDEQFF
. TRBJ2-7 TRBV13 . TGTGCCAGCGGGGAGGGGGGCAACGAGCAGTACTTC CASGEGGNEQYF
. TRBJ2-5 TRBV28 TRBD1 TGTGCCAGCAGTTCCAAGGGGGCGGGGACCCAGTACTTC CASSSKGAGTQYF
. TRBJ2-7 TRBV10-2 TRBD1 TGCGCCAGCAGGACCGGGACAGGCCCTTATGAGCAGTACTTC CASRTGTGPYEQYF
. TRBJ1-6 TRBV7-7 . TGTGCTAGCAGCTTAGAGCGGGGTTCACCCCTCCACTTT CASSLERGSPLHF
. TRBJ1-5 TRBV4-1 . TGCGCCAGCAGCCAAGCCCTGGACAGTCATAGCAATCAGCCCCAGCATTTT CASSQALDSHSNQPQHF
. TRBJ1-1 TRBV28 TRBD1 TGTGCCAGCAGTTTTGATTACAGGGGAACTGAAGCTTTCTTT CASSFDYRGTEAFF